What follows describes a single T cell receptor (beta chain). Its cognate antigen is unknown. Donors came from a validation cohort of fewer than 150 subjects, distinct from the first 666-subject cohort. The data were taken from a study of cytomegalovirus exposure and HLA in healthy donors. TCRdb keeps only in-frame clones here, not all; method: immunoSEQ multiplex PCR. The sample holds roughly 150,000 clones, roughly 91% seen once. Findings and limits, study-wide: The finding came from a later analysis; first-cohort TCR clusters tended to co-occur in the roughly 120 validation repertoires.

CDR1 is SGHVS and CDR2 is FNYEAQ in the germline V gene. The CDR3 runs 11 residues. The V end was cut by 4 bases, the J end by 5 bases, with 5 bases between. Sample: PBMCs. The V and J genes are TRBV7-6 and TRBJ2-5; TRBD1 is a possible D gene (5 bases). The clonotype originates from a young man in good health and CMV-seronegative. CDR3 nucleotide sequence: TGTGCCAGCAGCTCAGGGGAGACCCAGTACTTC. Translated, it gives CASSSGETQYF.